This TCR beta chain was sequenced during a study of cytomegalovirus exposure and HLA in healthy donors. About the study: The early release's HLA-typed donors yielded some 85 million unique TCRs.

The CDR3 is made up of 14 amino acids. The J segment lost 11 bases and the V segment lost 5 bases, leaving 10 bases of the junction unmatched. In germline, CDR1 is SGDLS, CDR2 YYNGEE. This clone has a single count. Its antigen remains unidentified. Primers: 60 Vbeta forward and 13 Jbeta reverse. Repertoires were generated with immunoSEQ multiplex PCR, while TCRdb's copy carries only in-frame clones and drops some. The sample records about 170,000 clones, about 85% being singletons. General observations from the study: Later work found that TCR association rates differed between HLA loci; DRB1 had the most and HLA-C the fewest.

This receptor was obtained from a man younger than 45 in good health and CMV-seropositive. The chain carries TRBV9 and TRBJ2-1; 10 bases fit TRBD2. The sample consisted of PBMCs. CDR3 nucleotides: TGTGCCAGCAGAGAGACCTTAGCGGGAGGCCAGCAGTTCTTC. Its translation is CASRETLAGGQQFF.